The 3 T cell receptor beta chains below all came from one sample that was sequenced in a study of CD8 T cells in ankylosing spondylitis (dated by TCRdb to between 2016 and 2019). Library preparation used 5' RACE. The sample was run on an Illumina HiSeq 2500. Through fastp at Q25 and MiXCR, TCRdb rebuilt clones from the public reads, retaining in-frame beta chains. Each CDR3 protein gets just one entry, which takes the most common genes and DNA from the rows behind it. Here the sample has 450,000 to 550,000 distinct CDR3 sequences; about 5.7% occur a single time. The biggest ten clones account for around 3.5% of the sample. Their recognized antigens are unknown. Study-wide findings and limitations: A TCR beta motif of fewer than 10 highly homologous amino acid variants appeared characteristic of blood from ankylosing spondylitis patients.

Sequences were obtained from blood, either unsorted or a sorted T cell fraction (not recorded which). The receptors derive from a male donor with ankylosing spondylitis.

This clonotype appeared many times. The chain has TRBV7-2 and TRBJ1-1, with D uncertain. The CDR3 length is 14 residues. The V gene's germline CDR1 is SGHTA and CDR2 FQGNSA. V lost 1 base, J lost 2 bases, and 8 bases lay in between. This chain's CDR3 is CASSLVASNTEAFF. CDR3 nucleotides: TGTGCCAGCAGCTTAGTTGCCAGCAACACTGAAGCTTTCTTT.

This clonotype was recorded many times. The genes are TRBV6-5 and TRBJ2-3, with a tentative D call TRBD2 (5 bases). The germline V gene encodes CDR1 MNHEY and CDR2 SVGAGI. This CDR3 region has 15 residues. V was pared by 0 bases and J by 1 base, with 8 bases between. The chain's CDR3 is CASSYSDGGTDTQYF. CDR3 nucleotides: TGTGCCAGCAGTTACTCGGACGGGGGCACAGATACGCAGTATTTT.

This clonotype has a count of ten or more. The rearrangement joins TRBV12-3 or TRBV12-4 to TRBJ2-7; 8 bases map to TRBD1. This CDR3 has 13 amino acids. Germline trimming cut 3 bases from V and 7 bases from J; bases unmatched to any gene: 5. The CDR3 nucleotides are TGTGCCAGCAGTTTCGGTACAGGGGGAGAGCAGTACTTC. Translated, it gives CASSFGTGGEQYF.